This T cell receptor (beta chain) was sequenced for a study of T cells in localized non-small cell lung cancer. Study-level findings and limits: Adjacent lung was found to contain a median approximately 60 of the top 100 tumor clones. Higher T cell density in the blood was associated with longer overall survival, whereas higher adjacent-lung clonality associated with shorter survival. Tumor trailed uninvolved adjacent lung in T cell clonality, which peaked there.

Produced via immunoSEQ multiplex PCR; TCRdb's table is partial and in-frame only. The sample shows about 28,000 clones, roughly 90% of them seen only once. This CDR3 spans 14 amino acids. The germline V gene encodes CDR1 SGHRS and CDR2 YFSETQ. V lost 2 bases to trimming and J lost 1 base, with 9 bases between them. Of note for this clone: As yet, its antigen is unknown.

The receptor's source is a female donor of 60 years or more with stage I lung adenocarcinoma. The chain recombines TRBV5-1 with TRBJ1-1; no clear D. Specimen: peripheral blood, collected before any cancer treatment. The CDR3 protein is CASSLGRENTEAFF. The CDR3 nucleotides are TGCGCCAGCAGCTTAGGACGGGAGAACACTGAAGCTTTCTTT.